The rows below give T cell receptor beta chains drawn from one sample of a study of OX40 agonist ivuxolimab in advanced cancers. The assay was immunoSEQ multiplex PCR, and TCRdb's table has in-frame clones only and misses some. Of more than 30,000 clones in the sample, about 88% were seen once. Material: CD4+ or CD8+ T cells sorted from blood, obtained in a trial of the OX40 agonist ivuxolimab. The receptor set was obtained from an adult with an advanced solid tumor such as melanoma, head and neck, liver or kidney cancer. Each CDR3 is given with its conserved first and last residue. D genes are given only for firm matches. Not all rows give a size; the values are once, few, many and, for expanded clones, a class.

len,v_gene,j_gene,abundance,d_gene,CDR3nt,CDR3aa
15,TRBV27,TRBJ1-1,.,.,TGTGCCAGCAGTTTATCGGGTTTTGGTGAGGGTGAAGCTTTCTTT,CASSLSGFGEGEAFF
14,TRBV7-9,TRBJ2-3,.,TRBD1,TGTGCCAGCAGCCCGACAGGGGGAGGGGATACGCAGTATTTT,CASSPTGGGDTQYF
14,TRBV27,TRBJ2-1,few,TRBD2,TGTGCCAGCAGAAAATACGGGACTAACCATGAGCAGTTCTTC,CASRKYGTNHEQFF
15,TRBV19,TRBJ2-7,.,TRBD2,TGTGCCAGTAGTAATCTAGCGGGAGGGTCCTACGAGCAGTACTTC,CASSNLAGGSYEQYF
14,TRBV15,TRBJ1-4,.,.,TGTGCCACAGGGATGGGGGTAACTAATGAAAAACTGTTTTTT,CATGMGVTNEKLFF
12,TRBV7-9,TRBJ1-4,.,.,TGTGCCAGCAGCTTTTCCCGGGAAAAACTGTTTTTT,CASSFSREKLFF
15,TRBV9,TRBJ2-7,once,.,TGTGCCAGCAGCCCTCAGGGAATTTACTGGTACGAGCAGTACTTC,CASSPQGIYWYEQYF
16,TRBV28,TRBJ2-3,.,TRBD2,TGTGCCAGCAGCCGAAATAGCGGGAGGCTAACAGATACGCAGTATTTT,CASSRNSGRLTDTQYF
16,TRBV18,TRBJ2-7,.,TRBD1,TGTGCCAGCTCACCATTCGGACAGGGATTATCCTACGAGCAGTACTTC,CASSPFGQGLSYEQYF
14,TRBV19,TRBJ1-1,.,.,TGTGCCAGTAGGCCGGGACAACTGAACACTGAAGCTTTCTTT,CASRPGQLNTEAFF
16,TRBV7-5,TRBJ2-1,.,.,TGTGTCAGAAGCACTACCACCCCAGGGACAGGGAATGAGCAGTTCTTC,CVRSTTTPGTGNEQFF
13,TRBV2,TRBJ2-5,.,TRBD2,TGTGCCAGCATGGCGGGAGAATTGGAGACCCAGTACTTC,CASMAGELETQYF
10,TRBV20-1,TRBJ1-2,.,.,TGCAGTGCGGGGGGTAGGGGCTACACCTTC,CSAGGRGYTF
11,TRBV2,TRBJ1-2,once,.,TGTGCCAGCAGTCGTATCTATGGCTACACCTTC,CASSRIYGYTF
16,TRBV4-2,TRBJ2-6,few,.,TGTGCCAGCAGCCGAGACGCGGGCTCTGGGGCCAACGTCCTGACTTTC,CASSRDAGSGANVLTF
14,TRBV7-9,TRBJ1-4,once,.,TGTGCCAGCAGCTTAGGCGACCCCGAGGGGGGACTGTTTTTT,CASSLGDPEGGLFF
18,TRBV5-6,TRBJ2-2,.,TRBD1,TGTGCCAGCAGCTTGATTTTTACGCAGGGGGCGAGAACCGGGGAGCTGTTTTTT,CASSLIFTQGARTGELFF
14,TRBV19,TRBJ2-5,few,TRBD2,TGTGCCAGTAGTCCACGGACTAGCGAGGAGACCCAGTACTTC,CASSPRTSEETQYF
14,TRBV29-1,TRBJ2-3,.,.,TGCAGCGCTGTCAGCGGTGGGGGCAAGGATACGCAGTATTTT,CSAVSGGGKDTQYF
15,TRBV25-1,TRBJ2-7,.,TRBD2,TGTGCCAGCAGCCAAGCGGGAACAGCGTCCTACGAGCAGTACTTC,CASSQAGTASYEQYF
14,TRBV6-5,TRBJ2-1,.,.,TGTGCCACCCTAGACTTTAGGGCAAACAATGAGCAGTTCTTC,CATLDFRANNEQFF
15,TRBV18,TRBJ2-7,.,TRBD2,TGTGCCAGCTCACCCTTTTCGGGAGGGAAGAACGAGCAGTACTTC,CASSPFSGGKNEQYF
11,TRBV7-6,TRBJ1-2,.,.,TGTGCCAGCAGCTTGGACAGTGGCTACACCTTC,CASSLDSGYTF
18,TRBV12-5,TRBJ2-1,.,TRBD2,TGTGCTAGTGGTTTGGTGGGAGGGCCGGAGAGCTCCTACAATGAGCAGTTCTTC,CASGLVGGPESSYNEQFF
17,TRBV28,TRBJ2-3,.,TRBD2,TGTGCCAGCAGTTTCCCGCGACTAGCGGGAGAGGCAGATACGCAGTATTTT,CASSFPRLAGEADTQYF
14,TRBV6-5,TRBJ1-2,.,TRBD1,TGTGCCAGCGCGGCTTTGACAGGGGTGTATGGCTACACCTTC,CASAALTGVYGYTF
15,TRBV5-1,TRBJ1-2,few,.,TGCGCCAGCAGCCCATCCTCGACCTCGGGGTATGGCTACACCTTC,CASSPSSTSGYGYTF
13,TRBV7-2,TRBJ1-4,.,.,TGTGCCAGCAGCCCCCGGAGAACGAACGAAGCTGTTTTT,CASSPRRTNEAVF
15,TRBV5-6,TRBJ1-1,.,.,TGTGCCAGCAGCCCATGGGTGTTTTGGGACACTGAAGCTTTCTTT,CASSPWVFWDTEAFF
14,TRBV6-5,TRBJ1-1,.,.,TGTGCCAGCAGTTACCCAGGCATGAACACTGAAGCTTTCTTT,CASSYPGMNTEAFF
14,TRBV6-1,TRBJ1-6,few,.,TGTGCCAGTAAAAAGATCCATTCGAACTCACCCCTCCACTTT,CASKKIHSNSPLHF
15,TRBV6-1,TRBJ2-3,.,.,TGTGCCAGCAGTCTAGGGAGGGGGCGAGAAGATACGCAGTATTTT,CASSLGRGREDTQYF
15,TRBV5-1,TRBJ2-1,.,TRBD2,TGCGCCAGCCGCCTCGGGGGGGGCTCCTACAATGAGCAGTTCTTC,CASRLGGGSYNEQFF
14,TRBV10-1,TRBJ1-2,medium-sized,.,TGCGCCAGCAGCCGAAAGAGGAGGGACCGTGGCTACACCTTC,CASSRKRRDRGYTF
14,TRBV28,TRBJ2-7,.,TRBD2,TGTGCCATTCTAGGCGCGGGAGGTACCTACGAGCAGTACTTC,CAILGAGGTYEQYF
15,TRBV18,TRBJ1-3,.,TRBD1,TGTGCCAGCTCACCGGGACAGAGCTCTGGAAACACCATATATTTT,CASSPGQSSGNTIYF
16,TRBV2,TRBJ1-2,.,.,TGTGCCAGCAGTCTCGCGGTGACGAGATCTAACTATGGCTACACCTTC,CASSLAVTRSNYGYTF
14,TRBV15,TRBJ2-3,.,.,TGTGCCACCAGCAGAGGGGGGAGCGGCTATACGCAGTATTTT,CATSRGGSGYTQYF
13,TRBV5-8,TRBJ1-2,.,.,TGTGCCAGCAGCCAGCTGACAGGAGGTGGCTACACCTTC,CASSQLTGGGYTF
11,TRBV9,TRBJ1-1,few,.,TGTGCCAGCAGCATCACAGCTGAAGCTTTCTTT,CASSITAEAFF
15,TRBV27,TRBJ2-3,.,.,TGTGCCAGCAGTTCTTGGGGGACTAGCACAGATACGCAGTATTTT,CASSSWGTSTDTQYF
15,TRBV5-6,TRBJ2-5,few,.,TGTGCCAGCAGCTTGGAGGGCCAAGGGCGGGAGACCCAGTACTTC,CASSLEGQGRETQYF
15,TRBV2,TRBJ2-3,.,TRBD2,TGTGCCAGCACCGGACTAGCGGGGGGGCTCGATACGCAGTATTTT,CASTGLAGGLDTQYF
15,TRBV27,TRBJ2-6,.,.,TGTGCCAGCAGTTTCGCGGACTCTGGGGCCAACGTCCTGACTTTC,CASSFADSGANVLTF
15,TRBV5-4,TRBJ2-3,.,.,TGTGCCAGCAGCCGAGATCTGGGGGCAGAAGATACGCAGTATTTT,CASSRDLGAEDTQYF
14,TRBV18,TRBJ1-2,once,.,TGTGCCAGCTCACCAGACTTCCTTAACTATGGCTACACCTTC,CASSPDFLNYGYTF
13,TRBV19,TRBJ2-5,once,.,TGTGCCAGTAGGGTCCGGGGGCAAGAGACCCAGTACTTC,CASRVRGQETQYF
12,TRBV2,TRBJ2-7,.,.,TGTGCCAGCAACTCCGTCGTCCACGAGCAGTACTTC,CASNSVVHEQYF
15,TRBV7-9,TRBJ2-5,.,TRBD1,TGTGCCAGCAGCTTAGCGTGGACAGGGGGGGAGACCCAGTACTTC,CASSLAWTGGETQYF
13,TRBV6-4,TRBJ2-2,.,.,TGTGCCAGCAGTGCTGGGAACACCGGGGAGCTGTTTTTT,CASSAGNTGELFF